Presented here are 7 T cell receptor beta chains from one specimen sequenced in a study of glioma-infiltrating T cells. The iRepertoire nested amplicon-rescue multiplex PCR amplified TCR alpha and beta CDR3s from RNA. From the multiplex PCR reads, TCRdb called clonotypes with MiXCR, one entry per CDR3 protein. The sample holds about 130,000 distinct CDR3 sequences, roughly a quarter seen once. Sequencing used glioma tissue, nonneoplastic brain tissue, or PBMCs (not recorded which). The receptors were sampled from a human donor with low-grade glioma or glioblastoma, undergoing nonglioma brain surgery, or in good health (not recorded which).

In its sample, this clonotype was seen a few times. This chain links TRBV12-3 or TRBV12-4 with TRBJ2-5; D not certain. With 7 bases removed from V and 4 bases from J, the gap between germline ends came to 10 bases. CDR3 size: 12 residues. CDR3 coding DNA: TGTGCCAGCACCATAGCACGAGAGACCCAGTACTTC. It yields the protein CASTIARETQYF.

The V gene is TRBV19, the J gene TRBJ2-5, with 9 positions matching TRBD1. The CDR3 runs 16 residues. Germline V gene lookup returns CDR1 LNHDA and CDR2 SQIVND (reference sequence). Unmatched junction bases numbered 9, after V lost 5 bases and J lost 2 bases. As DNA, the CDR3 is TGTGCCAGTAGTGTTCCGGGACAGGGAGGGCAAGAGACCCAGTACTTC. It encodes CASSVPGQGGQETQYF.

The chain joins TRBV6-6 to TRBJ1-2; D is possibly TRBD1 (5 bases). CDR3 length equals 13 residues. V was shortened by 2 bases and J by 6 bases, with 10 bases between the two germline ends. The germline CDR1 and CDR2 sequences are MNHNY and SVGAGI (reference sequence). The CDR3 protein is CASSYGQGDGYTF. For the CDR3, the DNA is TGTGCCAGCAGTTACGGGCAGGGCGATGGCTACACCTTC.

This rearrangement joins TRBV7-3 to TRBJ2-6; a weak D match, TRBD2 (6 bases). V shed 0 bases and J shed 2 bases, with 14 bases lying between them. CDR3 length: 18 residues. CDR1 is SGHTA, CDR2 FQGTGA, per germline. In nucleotides, the CDR3 is TGTGCCAGCAGCTTAACGGGTGGGGGGAGCGCTGGGGCCAACGTCCTGACTTTC. It encodes CASSLTGGGSAGANVLTF.

Concerning this clonotype: Its ends do not fully match the called genes, so a read error is possible. CDR3 sequence (DNA): TGTGCCAGTAGAACAGACAGAACCACTGAAGCTTTTTTT. It translates to CASRTDRTTEAFF. The chain links TRBV19 to TRBJ1-1, with D perhaps matching TRBD1 (5 bases). CDR3 length: 13 amino acids. CDR1 and CDR2 from the germline V gene are LNHDA and SQIVND (reference sequence).

This clonotype was detected many times. The rearrangement joins TRBV7-6 to TRBJ1-3, with no clear D. From germline, CDR1 is SGHVS and CDR2 FNYEAQ. The CDR3 contains 17 residues. V was pared by 0 bases and J by 0 bases, with 12 bases between. CDR3 DNA sequence: TGTGCCAGCAGCTTAGCCGCCAGCCTCTACTCTGGAAACACCATATATTTT. It specifies CASSLAASLYSGNTIYF.

This clonotype was detected a few times. The gene calls are TRBV5-5 and TRBJ2-3; no reliable D call. CDR1 is SGHKS, CDR2 YYEKEE, per germline (reference sequence). The CDR3 loop spans 14 amino acids. Trimming cost V 0 bases and J 2 bases, with 7 bases left between them. CDR3 loop: CASSLGAVTDTQYF. The CDR3, as DNA: TGTGCCAGCAGCTTGGGGGCAGTCACAGATACGCAGTATTTT.